This is a list of T cell receptor beta chains from one sample in a study of T cell responses to AZD1222 COVID-19 vaccine. The method was immunoSEQ multiplex PCR; TCRdb's version includes in-frame clones alone and lacks a portion of them. The sample lists about 190,000 clones; 85% to 90% were seen once. Sequencing was performed on peripheral blood, taken on day 0 of AZD1222 vaccination. The receptors were gathered from an adult in good health. Each CDR3 is given without its conserved first and last residue. A clone size is listed for some rows: how often the clone was seen (once, few, many), or a class if it is expanded.

clone_size j_call v_call cdr3_aa
- TRBJ1-4 TRBV19 ASSIQINEKLF
- TRBJ1-2 TRBV6-5 ASRALGLLYYGYT
- TRBJ1-5 TRBV5-5 ASSLEGGGNQPQH
- TRBJ2-5 TRBV2 ASKSAETKETQY
- TRBJ1-1 TRBV6-6 ASSWDQGLSTEAF
- TRBJ1-5 TRBV5-6 ASSLGGQGDQPQH
once TRBJ2-7 TRBV5-1 ASSRDGQGRFEQY
- TRBJ1-4 TRBV28 ASSLPAGAEKLF
- TRBJ2-3 TRBV5-5 ASSLSGLAGGHFPDTQY
- TRBJ1-3 TRBV7-3 ASSLSGGSGNTIY